The 20 T cell receptor beta chains in this list originate from one sample, sequenced in a study of T cell repertoires in cytomegalovirus infection. TCRdb itself ran the reads through MiXCR, one entry per CDR3 protein. The sample shows about 76,000 distinct CDR3 sequences, less than 4.5% of them seen only once. Material for sequencing was PBMCs. The receptors here all came from a human donor in good health (CMV status not recorded). Some clones in this sample may be carry-over from other donors' samples.

This clonotype was picked up many times. The chain joins TRBV27 to TRBJ1-6; D is perhaps TRBD1 (5 bases). Germline assignment: CDR1 MNHEY and CDR2 SMNVEV (reference sequence). V lost 5 bases to trimming and J lost 6 bases, with 17 bases between them. This CDR3 contains 16 residues. The CDR3 loop is CASSLSTGESNSPLHF. The CDR3 nucleotides read TGTGCCAGCAGTCTTTCTACGGGGGAGAGTAATTCACCCCTCCACTTT.

This clonotype was observed many times. The chain joins TRBV12-3 or TRBV12-4 to TRBJ2-3; TRBD1 agrees at 9 bases. This CDR3 has 17 amino acids. The V and J ends lost 6 bases and 2 bases, in that order; junction bases with no gene match: 12. This CDR3 reads CASSFGQGRLITDTQYF. The CDR3 coding sequence is TGTGCCAGCAGCTTCGGACAGGGGCGCCTGATCACAGATACGCAGTATTTT.

In the case of this clonotype: This may come from a read error, since a much larger clone is one base off. The gene calls are TRBV10-3 and TRBJ2-7; 7 nucleotides align to TRBD1. Trimming cost V 8 bases and J 2 bases; bases outside gene matches: 6. In germline, CDR1 is ENHRY, CDR2 SYGVKD. The CDR3 extends over 13 amino acids. The CDR3 DNA reads TGTGCCATCGGGGCAGGGGGTGCCTACGAGCAGTACTTC. Translating it yields CAIGAGGAYEQYF.

This clonotype came up many times. The chain recombines TRBV12-3 or TRBV12-4 with TRBJ1-1, with no clear D. V was pared by 8 bases and J by 7 bases, with 26 bases between. The CDR3 consists of 16 residues. This chain's CDR3 is CASSDTGFLYNDEAFF. The CDR3 nucleotides read TGTGCCAGCTCTGATACCGGGTTTTTATACAACGATGAAGCTTTCTTT.

This clonotype was counted many times. The genes are TRBV7-8 and TRBJ1-5; TRBD1 might be the D (5 bases). Germline assignment: CDR1 SGHVS and CDR2 FQNEAQ. V lost 5 bases and J 1 base, leaving 24 bases between the germline ends. The CDR3 is 19 amino acids. CDR3 DNA: TGTGCCAGCAGCGCCACAAGATTACGACGGGACGGCAGCAATCAGCCCCAGCATTTT. It yields the protein CASSATRLRRDGSNQPQHF.

Many counts were recorded for this clonotype. The chain carries TRBV7-7 and TRBJ2-2; no definite D call. The CDR3 runs to 12 residues. Per the germline V gene, CDR1 is SSHAT and CDR2 is FNYEAQ (reference sequence). The V and J ends lost 5 bases and 7 bases respectively, with 8 bases between them. The CDR3 loop is CASSATGGELFF. The DNA for the CDR3 is TGTGCCAGCAGCGCCACCGGCGGGGAGCTGTTTTTT.

This clonotype has a count of ten or more. This rearrangement joins TRBV6-2 or TRBV6-3 to TRBJ1-2; unclear D gene. V lost 4 bases and J lost 0, with 9 bases in between. CDR1 and CDR2 (germline): MNHEY, SVGEGT. This CDR3 has 14 amino acids. This CDR3 is CASSWVSANYGYTF. CDR3 bases: TGTGCCAGCAGTTGGGTTTCTGCTAACTATGGCTACACCTTC.

As DNA, the CDR3 is TGTGCCAGCAGCTTCAGGAATCAGCCCCAGCATTTT. As protein: CASSFRNQPQHF. This chain links TRBV7-9 with TRBJ1-5; no clear D. The CDR3 is 12 residues long. Looked up from germline, CDR1 is SEHNR and CDR2 is FQNEAQ (reference sequence). Trimming removed 3 bases at V and 4 bases at J, with 4 bases between.

This clonotype came up many times. The rearrangement joins TRBV28 to TRBJ2-3; D tentatively reads TRBD1 or TRBD2 (6 bases each). This CDR3 has 15 residues. Looked up from germline, CDR1 is MDHEN and CDR2 is SYDVKM. Trimming left V 9 bases short and J 0 bases short, with 16 bases between. The CDR3: CASGGGALSTDTQYF. The CDR3, as DNA: TGTGCCAGTGGGGGCGGGGCCCTGAGCACAGATACGCAGTATTTT.

This clonotype appeared many times. The chain links TRBV19 to TRBJ2-3; TRBD2 might be the D (7 bases). Deletions cut 3 bases from V and 8 bases from J, with 15 bases between. This CDR3 is built from 14 residues. The germline gives CDR1 LNHDA, CDR2 SQIVND (reference sequence). The CDR3 DNA sequence: TGTGCCAGTAGTATTCCCACTAGGGGGGGTACGCAGTATTTT. This translates into CASSIPTRGGTQYF.

This clonotype was seen repeatedly, ten times or more. The V call is TRBV5-6, the J call TRBJ2-1; maybe TRBD1 (5 bases). Per germline, CDR1 SGHDT and CDR2 YYEEEE. With 1 base removed from V and 5 bases from J, the gap between germline ends came to 10 bases. CDR3 length: 14 residues. CDR3 nucleotide sequence: TGTGCCAGCAGCTTGAGACAGTCACACAATGAGCAGTTCTTC. It codes for CASSLRQSHNEQFF. The complete variable domain, with remaining parts taken from reference TRBV5-6 and TRBJ2-1, reads DAGVTQSPTHLIKTRGQQVTLRCSPKSGHDTVSWYQQALGQGPQFIFQYYEEEERQRGNFPDRFSGHQFPNYSSELNVNALLLGDSALYLCASSLRQSHNEQFFGPGTRLTVL.

This clonotype was seen ten or more times. This chain connects TRBV7-2 to TRBJ2-3; 14 bases agree with TRBD2. CDR1 is SGHTA and CDR2 is FQGNSA in the germline V gene. The CDR3 extends over 16 amino acids. V was clipped by 5 bases and J by 4 bases; unmatched bases: 5. Here the CDR3 reads CASSTTSGGAADTQYF. The CDR3 bases are TGTGCCAGCAGCACGACTAGCGGGGGGGCCGCAGATACGCAGTATTTT.

This clonotype was observed many times. This chain connects TRBV7-2 to TRBJ2-3; D is unresolved. Trimming stripped 6 bases from V and 0 bases from J, with 7 bases between. Germline V gene data show CDR1 as SGHTA and CDR2 as FQGNSA. The CDR3 covers 13 residues. CDR3 amino acids: CASSSGSTDTQYF. CDR3 nucleotide sequence: TGTGCCAGCAGTTCAGGAAGCACAGATACGCAGTATTTT.

This clonotype was detected ten times or more. This chain uses TRBV6-1 with TRBJ1-2, with 7 bases identical to TRBD1. V lost 5 bases, J lost 2 bases, and 11 bases stayed unmatched. The length of the CDR3 is 16 residues. CDR1 is MNHNS and CDR2 is SASEGT in the germline V gene. This CDR3 reads CASSSVGQAPNYGYTF. CDR3 DNA: TGTGCCAGCAGTTCGGTCGGACAGGCCCCGAACTATGGCTACACCTTC.

This clonotype was recorded at least ten times. The chain has TRBV7-2 and TRBJ1-1; D perhaps matches TRBD1 (6 bases). The CDR3 consists of 15 residues. Between the trimmed V and J ends, which lost 1 base and 0 bases, there was a span of 9 bases. Germline CDR1 and CDR2: SGHTA and FQGNSA. CDR3 loop: CASSLDSGVNTEAFF. CDR3 nucleotides: TGTGCCAGCAGCTTAGACTCAGGGGTGAACACTGAAGCTTTCTTT.

In its sample, this clonotype was seen many times. The genes are TRBV7-6 and TRBJ2-3, with D possibly matching TRBD1 (5 bases). V lost 5 bases and J 0 bases, leaving 15 bases between the germline ends. The CDR3 length is 16 residues. The V gene's germline CDR1 is SGHVS and CDR2 FNYEAQ. The CDR3 loop is CASSEKGSRSTDTQYF. For the CDR3, the DNA is TGTGCCAGCAGCGAGAAGGGGTCACGCAGCACAGATACGCAGTATTTT.

This clonotype was seen ten or more times. The rearrangement joins TRBV12-3 or TRBV12-4 to TRBJ2-4; TRBD1 matches 8 bases. This CDR3 has 15 amino acids. The V and J ends lost 1 base and 7 bases, in that order; junction bases with no gene match: 6. The CDR3 nucleotides are TGTGCCAGCAGTTTAGGGCAGGGGGCTAGTAACATTCAGTACTTC. It specifies CASSLGQGASNIQYF.

Only a few counts were recorded for this clonotype. The rearrangement joins TRBV7-9 to TRBJ2-5; 16 positions agree with TRBD2. This CDR3 comprises 17 residues. After removal of 6 bases from V and 4 bases from J, the junction contained 8 bases not matched to a gene. CDR1 SEHNR and CDR2 FQNEAQ come from the germline V gene (reference sequence). CDR3 residues: CASSLMGLAGGAETQYF. As DNA, the CDR3 is TGTGCCAGCAGTCTGATGGGACTAGCGGGAGGGGCAGAGACCCAGTACTTC.

This clonotype was picked up many times. V and J are TRBV14 and TRBJ1-1; no reliable D call. Germline V gene lookup returns CDR1 SGHDN and CDR2 FVKESK. The V and J ends lost 3 bases and 4 bases respectively, with 9 bases between them. The CDR3 runs 13 residues. CDR3 nucleotide sequence: TGTGCCAGCAGCCAGGCGGGGTCCACTGAAGCTTTCTTT. It encodes CASSQAGSTEAFF.

This clonotype was picked up many times. V and J are TRBV5-6 and TRBJ2-5, with D perhaps matching TRBD2 (6 bases). Trimming removed 4 bases at V and 1 base at J, with 11 bases between. This CDR3 spans 14 amino acids. Germline CDR1 SGHDT, CDR2 YYEEEE. Written as DNA, the CDR3 is TGTGCCAGCAGCCGCACGGGACTCCAAGAGACCCAGTACTTC. Translation: CASSRTGLQETQYF.